These T cell receptor beta chains were read from a single sample in a study of CD8+ T cells in alopecia areata. Method: immunoSEQ multiplex PCR; TCRdb's copy keeps in-frame clones and lacks some. The sample lists just over 150,000 clones; around half were seen once. The sequences come from CD8+ T cells sorted from blood, collected at week 0. These receptor sequences come from a human donor with alopecia areata. The CDR3 runs from the conserved cysteine through the conserved F or W. Size values are once, few and many counts, or a class for expanded clones, and some rows have none.

>TRBV28|TRBJ2-1|few
CASRPYYNEQFF
>TRBV30|TRBJ2-7|once
CAWSHDRGNEQYF
>TRBV4-3|TRBJ1-2|-
CASSRSQGDYGYTF
>TRBV29-1|TRBJ2-7|-
CSVESPPLYEQYF
>TRBV7-6|TRBJ2-5|-
CASSPLQVPGQTQYF
>TRBV7-3|TRBJ2-1|-
CASSPEGTEAATPHNEQFF
>TRBV2|TRBJ2-6|-
CASTSGANVLTF
>TRBV7-2|TRBJ1-5|few
CASSRVSNQPQHF
>TRBV27|TRBJ2-1|-
CASTEAGGINEQFF
>TRBV6-6|TRBJ1-1|once
CASSLETDITEAFF
>TRBV4-3|TRBJ1-1|-
CASSQGGQVEAFF
>TRBV6-6|TRBJ2-7|-
CASSYDRARGYEQYF